Presented here are 10 T cell receptor beta chains from one specimen sequenced in a study of T cell responses to AZD1222 COVID-19 vaccine. Sequenced by immunoSEQ multiplex PCR; TCRdb stores in-frame clones only, minus some. The sample carries roughly 140,000 clones, roughly 92% recorded once. The sequenced sample was peripheral blood, obtained 28 days after the second AZD1222 dose. These receptors originate from an adult who received the AZD1222 COVID-19 vaccine.

The CDR3 DNA reads TGCGCCAGCAGCTTGGGCTCAGATACGCAGTATTTT. Encoded protein: CASSLGSDTQYF. The chain employs TRBV5-1 and TRBJ2-3; D uncertain. Per the germline V gene, CDR1 is SGHRS and CDR2 is YFSETQ. V was shortened by 0 bases and J by 4 bases, with 3 bases between the two germline ends. The CDR3 has 12 residues.

The rearrangement links TRBV6-4 to TRBJ2-2; maybe TRBD2 (6 bases). Trimming shortened V by 4 bases and J by 3 bases, and 9 bases separated the two germline ends. Germline V gene lookup returns CDR1 MRHNA and CDR2 SNTAGT. The CDR3 runs 14 residues. CDR3 region: CASSGGVDTGELFF. The CDR3 region has the DNA TGTGCCAGCAGTGGGGGGGTCGACACCGGGGAGCTGTTTTTT.

J is TRBJ1-1 and V is TRBV7-9; D call uncertain. Germline CDR1 and CDR2: SEHNR and FQNEAQ (reference sequence). The CDR3 is 16 amino acids. V dropped 5 bases and J dropped 7 bases, with 23 bases sitting between them. The CDR3, as DNA: TGTGCCAGCAGCCCAAATCTGCGGACGGCAGTCTTTGAAGCTTTCTTT. Translated, it gives CASSPNLRTAVFEAFF.

The J gene is TRBJ1-2, the V gene TRBV12-3 or TRBV12-4, with D unresolved. V lost 5 bases, J lost 4 bases, and 8 bases lay in between. CDR3 length: 12 residues. This CDR3 is CASSPSGYGYTF. The CDR3 nucleotides are TGTGCCAGCAGTCCGAGTGGCTATGGCTACACCTTC.

The chain uses TRBV5-4 and TRBJ2-3, with 7 bases matching TRBD1. Germline V gene data show CDR1 as SGHNT and CDR2 as YYREEE (reference sequence). This CDR3 has 15 residues. Germline trimming cut 4 bases from V and 1 base from J; bases unmatched to any gene: 6. CDR3 nucleotides: TGTGCCAGCAGCCAAACAGGGGCGGGCACAGATACGCAGTATTTT. Residues: CASSQTGAGTDTQYF.

The rearrangement links TRBV12-3 or TRBV12-4 to TRBJ1-1; 8 bases are a match to TRBD1. This CDR3 comprises 12 residues. V lost 6 bases, J lost 7 bases, and 4 bases stayed unmatched. The CDR3 DNA reads TGTGCCAGCAGCCCAGGGGGCCTTGAAGCTTTCTTT. Translated, it gives CASSPGGLEAFF.

The chain employs TRBV3-1 (or the pseudogene TRBV3-2) and TRBJ2-7, with D perhaps TRBD1 (5 bases). V lost 0 bases to trimming and J lost 4 bases, with 19 bases between them. The CDR3 runs 17 residues. The germline V gene has CDR1 LGHDT and CDR2 YNNKEL (reference sequence). CDR3 bases: TGTGCCAGCAGCCAAGATTCAGGGATTCGCACTATTTACGAGCAGTACTTC. Its translation is CASSQDSGIRTIYEQYF.

The V gene is TRBV7-9, the J gene TRBJ1-5; no definite D call. V lost 5 bases and J lost 6, with 14 bases in between. CDR3 size: 14 residues. Per the germline V gene, CDR1 is SEHNR and CDR2 is FQNEAQ (reference sequence). The CDR3 DNA reads as TGTGCCAGCAGCCCAGACCCCGTGGCTCAGCCCCAGCATTTT. It is translated as CASSPDPVAQPQHF. The full variable domain, with the rest looked up from reference TRBV7-9 and TRBJ1-5, is DTGVSQNPRHKITKRGQNVTFRCDPISEHNRLYWYRQTLGQGPEFLTYFQNEAQLEKSRLLSDRFSAERPKGSFSTLEIQRTEQGDSAMYLCASSPDPVAQPQHFGDGTRLSIL.

This clone is a singleton in its sample. In nucleotides, the CDR3 is TGTGCCAGCAGTAAGGAAGTGGGCTCCTATGGCTACACCTTC. It is translated as CASSKEVGSYGYTF. This sequence joins TRBV6-6 and TRBJ1-2; D not resolved. V shed 5 bases and J shed 4 bases, with 14 bases lying between them. CDR1 and CDR2 (germline): MNHNY, SVGAGI (reference sequence). This CDR3 region has 14 residues.

The chain recombines TRBV12-5 with TRBJ1-4; D is unclear. Germline V gene lookup returns CDR1 LGHNT and CDR2 FRNRAP. CDR3 length equals 16 residues. V dropped 3 bases and J dropped 6 bases, with 17 bases sitting between them. This CDR3 is CASGFDLGPGDEKLFF. The CDR3 nucleotides are TGTGCTAGTGGTTTCGATCTCGGGCCCGGGGATGAAAAACTGTTTTTT. Supplemented by reference TRBV12-5 and TRBJ1-4, the full variable domain reads DARVTQTPRHKVTEMGQEVTMRCQPILGHNTVFWYRQTMMQGLELLAYFRNRAPLDDSGMPKDRFSAEMPDATLATLKIQPSEPRDSAVYFCASGFDLGPGDEKLFFGSGTQLSVL.